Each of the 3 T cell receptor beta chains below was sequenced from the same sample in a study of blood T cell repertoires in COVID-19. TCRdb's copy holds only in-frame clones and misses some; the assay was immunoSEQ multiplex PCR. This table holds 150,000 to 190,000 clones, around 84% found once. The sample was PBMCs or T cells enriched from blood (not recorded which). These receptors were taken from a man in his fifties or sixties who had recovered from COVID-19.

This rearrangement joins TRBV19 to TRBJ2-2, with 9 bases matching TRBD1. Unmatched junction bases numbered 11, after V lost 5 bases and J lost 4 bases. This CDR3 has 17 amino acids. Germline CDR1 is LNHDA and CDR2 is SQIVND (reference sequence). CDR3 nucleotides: TGTGCCAGTAGTTTGGGACAGGGCACTACGGGCACCGGGGAGCTGTTTTTT. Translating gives CASSLGQGTTGTGELFF.

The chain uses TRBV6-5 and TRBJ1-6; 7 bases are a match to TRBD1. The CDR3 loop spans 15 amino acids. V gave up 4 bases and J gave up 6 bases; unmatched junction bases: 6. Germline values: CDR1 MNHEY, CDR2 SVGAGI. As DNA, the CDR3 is TGTGCCAGCAGTTCGTCCGGGACAGTTAATTCACCCCTCCACTTT. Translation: CASSSSGTVNSPLHF.

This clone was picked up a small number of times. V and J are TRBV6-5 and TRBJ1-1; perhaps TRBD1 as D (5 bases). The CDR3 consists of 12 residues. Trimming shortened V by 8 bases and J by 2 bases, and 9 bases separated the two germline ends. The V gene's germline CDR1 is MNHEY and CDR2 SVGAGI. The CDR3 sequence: CASFDSNTEAFF. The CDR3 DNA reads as TGTGCCAGCTTCGACAGTAACACTGAAGCTTTCTTT.